A single sample gave rise to the 5 T cell receptor beta chains below, sequenced in a study of response to subunit inactivated influenza vaccine. TCRdb processed the RT-PCR reads anew with MiXCR; each CDR3 protein has one entry. The table shows 300,000 to 350,000 distinct CDR3 sequences, with approximately 23% occurring only once. The material sequenced was PBMCs from blood, taken roughly 20 months after vaccination. These receptors were collected from a man between 50 and 69 years old who received an inactivated influenza vaccine.

This clonotype occurred a few times. V gene TRBV19 combines with J gene TRBJ1-4, with D hard to call. Germline V gene sequence: CDR1 LNHDA, CDR2 SQIVND (reference sequence). Trimming took 5 bases from V and 0 from J, leaving 10 bases between them. The CDR3 totals 15 residues. CDR3 loop: CASSYTAATNEKLFF. In DNA, the CDR3 is TGTGCCAGTAGTTACACAGCTGCAACTAATGAAAAACTGTTTTTT.

CDR3 amino acids: CASSQDRGRWNTEAFF. The CDR3 nucleotides read TGCGCCAGCAGCCAAGATAGGGGCAGGTGGAACACTGAAGCTTTCTTT. The V call is TRBV4-3, the J call TRBJ1-1; TRBD1 is a possible D gene (5 bases). V was trimmed by 0 bases and J by 1 base, leaving 12 bases between them. Germline CDR1 reads LGHNA; CDR2 reads YSLEER. This CDR3 contains 16 residues.

At least ten counts were recorded for this clonotype. The J gene is TRBJ1-2, the V gene TRBV14, with D possibly being TRBD1 (5 bases). V dropped 4 bases and J dropped 4 bases, with 10 bases sitting between them. The CDR3 is 13 residues long. Germline V gene lookup returns CDR1 SGHDN and CDR2 FVKESK. CDR3 in amino acids: CASSLGVFYGYTF. The DNA for the CDR3 is TGTGCCAGCAGCCTAGGGGTCTTCTATGGCTACACCTTC.

With regard to this clonotype: Since no conserved phenylalanine or tryptophan closes the CDR3, a read error is the likely cause. The V call is TRBV20-1, the J call TRBJ2-1; 12 bases are a match to TRBD2. Losses at the gene ends were 0 bases for V and 4 bases for J; bases not matched to a gene: 13. The germline CDR1 and CDR2 sequences are DFQATT and SNEGSKA (reference sequence). The CDR3 has 19 amino acids. CDR3 in amino acids: CSARDPGFGLAGGYNEQFS. The CDR3 DNA sequence: TGCAGTGCTAGAGACCCGGGATTCGGGCTAGCGGGAGGGTACAATGAGCAGTTCTCC.

The V call is TRBV12-3 or TRBV12-4, the J call TRBJ1-2, with TRBD1 identical over 8 bases. V was pared by 5 bases and J by 5 bases, with 13 bases of the junction left unmatched. This CDR3 spans 16 amino acids. DNA for the CDR3: TGTGCCAGCAGTAGAGCATTCCGGGACAGGTTATATGGCTACACCTTC. Amino acids: CASSRAFRDRLYGYTF.